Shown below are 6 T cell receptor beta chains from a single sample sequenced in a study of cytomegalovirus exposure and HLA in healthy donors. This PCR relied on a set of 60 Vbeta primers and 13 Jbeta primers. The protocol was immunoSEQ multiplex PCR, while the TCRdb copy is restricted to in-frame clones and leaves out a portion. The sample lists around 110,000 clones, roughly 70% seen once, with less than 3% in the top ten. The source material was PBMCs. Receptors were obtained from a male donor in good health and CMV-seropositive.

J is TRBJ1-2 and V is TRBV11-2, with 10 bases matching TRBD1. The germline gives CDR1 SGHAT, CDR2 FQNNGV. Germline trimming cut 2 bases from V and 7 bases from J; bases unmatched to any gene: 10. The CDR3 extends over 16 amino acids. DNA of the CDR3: TGTGCCAGCAGCTTAACCCGGCGACAGGGGGCGGGTGGCTACACCTTC. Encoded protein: CASSLTRRQGAGGYTF. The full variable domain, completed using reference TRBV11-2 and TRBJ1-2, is EAGVAQSPRYKIIEKRQSVAFWCNPISGHATLYWYQQILGQGPKLLIQFQNNGVVDDSQLPKDRFSAERLKGVDSTLKIQPAKLEDSAVYLCASSLTRRQGAGGYTFGSGTRLTVV.

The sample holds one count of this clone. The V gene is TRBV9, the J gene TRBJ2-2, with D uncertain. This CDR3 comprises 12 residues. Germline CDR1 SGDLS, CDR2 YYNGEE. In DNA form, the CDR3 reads TGTGCATCAGCGAAGAACACCGGGGAGCTGTTTTTT. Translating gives CASAKNTGELFF.

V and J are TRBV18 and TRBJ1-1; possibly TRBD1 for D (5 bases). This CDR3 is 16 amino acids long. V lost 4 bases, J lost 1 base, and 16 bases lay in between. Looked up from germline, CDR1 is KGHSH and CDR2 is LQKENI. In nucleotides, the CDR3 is TGTGCCAGCTCACAAGGTCCCGACAGAGGGAACACTGAAGCTTTCTTT. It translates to CASSQGPDRGNTEAFF.

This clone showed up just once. DNA of the CDR3: TGTGCCAGCAGCCAAGGCTATAGGGACTATACCTATGGCTACACCTTC. Protein: CASSQGYRDYTYGYTF. The rearrangement joins TRBV14 to TRBJ1-2; D possibly corresponds to TRBD1 (5 bases). Trimming left V 1 base short and J 4 bases short, with 16 bases between. Germline CDR1 is SGHDN and CDR2 is FVKESK. The CDR3 runs 16 residues.

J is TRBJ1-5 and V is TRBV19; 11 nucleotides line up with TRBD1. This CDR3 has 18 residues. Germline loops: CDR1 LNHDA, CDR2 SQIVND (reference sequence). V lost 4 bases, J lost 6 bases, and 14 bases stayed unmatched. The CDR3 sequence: CASSTWTGGQGAGQPQHF. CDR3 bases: TGTGCCAGTAGTACCTGGACGGGAGGACAGGGGGCAGGTCAGCCCCAGCATTTT.

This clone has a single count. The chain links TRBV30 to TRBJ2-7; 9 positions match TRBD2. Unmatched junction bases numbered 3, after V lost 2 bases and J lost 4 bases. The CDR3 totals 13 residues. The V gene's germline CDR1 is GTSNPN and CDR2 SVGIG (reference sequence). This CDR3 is CAWSTTSGYEQYF. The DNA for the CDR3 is TGTGCCTGGAGTACGACTAGCGGATACGAGCAGTACTTC.